Presented here are 16 T cell receptor beta chains from one specimen sequenced in a study of T-cell reconstitution after alpha-beta-depleted transplantation in children. As it was prepared, the TCRbeta library received unique molecular identifiers. One entry per CDR3 protein, called by TCRdb with MiXCR from the PCR reads. Of approximately 250,000 distinct CDR3 sequences in the sample, roughly a tenth were seen once. Sequences were derived from PBMCs from the stem cell graft donor, sampled from the stem cell graft. These receptors all stem from a human donor who donated a stem cell graft to a child with SCID.

This clonotype was observed many times. V is TRBV7-2 and J is TRBJ1-2, with a tentative D call TRBD1 (6 bases). V dropped 8 bases and J dropped 4 bases, with 17 bases sitting between them. This CDR3 contains 14 residues. Looked up from germline, CDR1 is SGHTA and CDR2 is FQGNSA. CDR3 region: CASGGAGGPYGYTF. CDR3 DNA sequence: TGTGCCAGCGGGGGGGCAGGAGGACCCTATGGCTACACCTTC.

This clonotype was counted at least ten times. The genes are TRBV5-1 and TRBJ2-3; TRBD1 aligns across 9 bases. J gave up 4 bases and V 3 bases, and 12 bases lay outside the gene matches. CDR3 length: 17 residues. CDR1 SGHRS and CDR2 YFSETQ come from the germline V gene. CDR3 DNA sequence: TGCGCCAGCAGCTCCGGGACAGGGTCCTATATCGCAGATACGCAGTATTTT. Translating it yields CASSSGTGSYIADTQYF.

This clonotype was seen repeatedly, ten times or more. This rearrangement joins TRBV7-2 to TRBJ2-3; 10 bases are shared with TRBD1. Germline V lookup: CDR1 SGHTA, CDR2 FQGNSA. Losses at the gene ends were 5 bases for V and 6 bases for J; bases not matched to a gene: 8. The CDR3 is 15 amino acids. The DNA for the CDR3 is TGTGCCAGCAGCGCCCAGACAGGGGGCGCTGATACGCAGTATTTT. Translating gives CASSAQTGGADTQYF.

This clonotype showed up many times. The chain recombines TRBV18 with TRBJ1-1, with TRBD1 identical over 12 bases. Germline CDR1 reads KGHSH; CDR2 reads LQKENI. CDR3 length: 14 residues. V trimming: 6 bases; J trimming: 4 bases; junction bases outside the gene matches: 3. The CDR3 protein is CASSLGQGATEAFF. As DNA, the CDR3 is TGTGCCAGCTCCCTGGGACAGGGGGCCACTGAAGCTTTCTTT.

The chain couples TRBV18 to TRBJ2-1; D is unclear. V was cut by 6 bases and J by 9 bases, with 9 bases left in between. The CDR3 has 11 amino acids. Germline-derived CDR1 and CDR2 are KGHSH and LQKENI. CDR3 amino acids: CASSQQFEQFF. The DNA of the CDR3 is TGTGCCAGCTCTCAACAGTTTGAGCAGTTCTTC.

The sample holds a few counts of this clonotype. The rearrangement links TRBV5-1 to TRBJ1-5; 9 nucleotides align to TRBD1. Trimming removed 5 bases from V and 4 bases from J; junction bases left unmatched: 10. CDR1 and CDR2 from the germline V gene are SGHRS and YFSETQ. The CDR3 loop spans 16 amino acids. CDR3 bases: TGCGCCAGCAGTAATGGCACCGGGACAGGGAATCAGCCCCAGCATTTT. Translating it yields CASSNGTGTGNQPQHF.

The chain has TRBV20-1 and TRBJ2-3; D is tentatively TRBD1 or TRBD2 (5 bases each). The CDR3 extends over 14 amino acids. Germline V gene data show CDR1 as DFQATT and CDR2 as SNEGSKA (reference sequence). V was trimmed by 6 bases and J by 1 base, leaving 14 bases between them. The chain's CDR3 is CSAGDGSGTDTQYF. The CDR3 DNA reads TGCAGTGCGGGGGATGGGTCTGGCACAGATACGCAGTATTTT.

This clonotype was found a few times. V gene TRBV27 combines with J gene TRBJ2-5; 8 nucleotides line up with TRBD2. J gave up 5 bases and V 3 bases, and 5 bases lay outside the gene matches. The CDR3 runs 14 residues. The V gene's germline CDR1 is MNHEY and CDR2 SMNVEV (reference sequence). The CDR3 is CASSFRASGETQYF. The CDR3 nucleotides are TGTGCCAGCAGTTTCCGGGCTAGCGGGGAGACCCAGTACTTC.

Only a few counts were recorded for this clonotype. This rearrangement joins TRBV5-6 to TRBJ1-1; 7 nucleotides agree with TRBD1. Trimming at V came to 5 bases and at J to 1 base, leaving 5 bases not matched to a gene. The V gene's germline CDR1 is SGHDT and CDR2 YYEEEE. The CDR3 loop spans 14 amino acids. Here the CDR3 DNA reads TGTGCCAGCAGACCTGACAGGGCGAACACTGAAGCTTTCTTT. Translation gives CASRPDRANTEAFF.

This clonotype was observed at least ten times. The chain links TRBV5-1 to TRBJ2-1; maybe TRBD1 (6 bases). The germline V gene has CDR1 SGHRS and CDR2 YFSETQ. Trimming stripped 4 bases from V and 1 base from J, with 12 bases between. This CDR3 is built from 15 residues. The CDR3 reads CASSAEGVSYNEQFF. The CDR3 DNA is TGCGCCAGCAGCGCCGAGGGGGTGTCCTACAATGAGCAGTTCTTC.

This clonotype was seen many times. The chain is built from TRBV5-8 and TRBJ1-1; 9 nucleotides line up with TRBD1. V shed 10 bases, J shed 1 base, and the junction held 5 bases outside the gene matches. This CDR3 contains 13 residues. Germline CDR1 SGHTS, CDR2 YDEGEE. The CDR3 coding sequence is TGTGCCGGACAGGGGCCCCCGAACACTGAAGCTTTCTTT. It specifies CAGQGPPNTEAFF.

Ten or more counts support this clonotype. The chain carries TRBV11-2 and TRBJ2-5; D might be TRBD2 (5 bases). The CDR3 runs to 17 residues. Germline CDR1 and CDR2: SGHAT and FQNNGV. Trimming removed 0 bases from V and 3 bases from J, with 17 bases in between. The CDR3 region has the DNA TGTGCCAGCAGCTTAGACCGAACTAGGCCCGGGGAAGAGACCCAGTACTTC. This encodes CASSLDRTRPGEETQYF.

This clonotype was counted only a few times. The chain is built from TRBV5-1 and TRBJ1-4; 12 bases align to TRBD1. The germline V gene has CDR1 SGHRS and CDR2 YFSETQ. V shed 2 bases and J 3 bases; nucleotides not matched to a gene: 11. This CDR3 is built from 19 residues. The CDR3 loop is CASSLLPGQGAAANEKLFF. Written as DNA, the CDR3 is TGCGCCAGCAGCTTACTGCCGGGACAGGGGGCGGCGGCTAATGAAAAACTGTTTTTT.

This clonotype was found many times. This rearrangement joins TRBV2 to TRBJ1-1; the D is unclear. The CDR3 extends over 13 amino acids. Germline V CDR1 and CDR2: SNHLY, FYNNEI. The V end was cut by 6 bases, the J end by 0 bases, with 8 bases between. The CDR3 DNA is TGTGCCAGCAGCGTCACAGTGAACACTGAAGCTTTCTTT. This codes for CASSVTVNTEAFF.

This clonotype was recorded many times. One junction end disagrees with the germline gene, perhaps due to a read error. The chain has TRBV20-1 and TRBJ2-3, with D maybe TRBD1 (5 bases). The CDR3 has 13 residues. The germline gives CDR1 DFQATT, CDR2 SNEGSKA (reference sequence). The CDR3 loop reads CSAPRQGTDTQYF. CDR3 nucleotides: TGCAGTGCCCCGCGCCAGGGCACTGATACGCAGTATTTT.

The sample holds a few counts of this clonotype. CDR3 nucleotides: TGTGCCAGCAGTCGAACCTTGGGACAGGGAAACACTGAAGCTTTCTTT. Residues: CASSRTLGQGNTEAFF. The genes are TRBV12-3 or TRBV12-4 and TRBJ1-1; TRBD1 agrees at 9 bases. Unmatched junction bases numbered 9, after V lost 5 bases and J lost 2 bases. The CDR3 sequence is 16 residues long.